This T cell receptor beta chain was recorded in a study of cytomegalovirus exposure and HLA in healthy donors. Study-wide results and caveats: A later analysis linked a missense DCLRE1C variant to TCR beta V- and J-gene trimming. It has been reported that TCR beta sequences accurately predicted the HLA-A and HLA-B alleles of most subjects. In vitro data verified a few CMV-associated chains as specific for CMV antigens.

Note on this clone: Its specificity is not known.

Each donor's status was that of a healthy bone marrow donor. Both 60 Vbeta primers and 13 Jbeta primers went into the PCR. Clones were sequenced by immunoSEQ multiplex PCR, and TCRdb holds only the in-frame ones, with some missing. The repertoire includes some 190,000 clones, 81% of them detected once, and roughly 3.2% sits in the top ten. V lost 5 bases to trimming and J lost 2 bases, with 14 bases between them. Germline V gene lookup returns CDR1 SGHRS and CDR2 YFSETQ. The CDR3 length is 14 residues. This receptor was obtained from a middle-aged man in good health and CMV-seropositive. Material: PBMCs. The chain combines TRBV5-1 with TRBJ2-7; D perhaps matches TRBD1 (6 bases). The CDR3 loop is CASRSQGQTYEQYF. For the CDR3, the DNA is TGCGCCAGCAGAAGCCAAGGACAGACCTACGAGCAGTACTTC.